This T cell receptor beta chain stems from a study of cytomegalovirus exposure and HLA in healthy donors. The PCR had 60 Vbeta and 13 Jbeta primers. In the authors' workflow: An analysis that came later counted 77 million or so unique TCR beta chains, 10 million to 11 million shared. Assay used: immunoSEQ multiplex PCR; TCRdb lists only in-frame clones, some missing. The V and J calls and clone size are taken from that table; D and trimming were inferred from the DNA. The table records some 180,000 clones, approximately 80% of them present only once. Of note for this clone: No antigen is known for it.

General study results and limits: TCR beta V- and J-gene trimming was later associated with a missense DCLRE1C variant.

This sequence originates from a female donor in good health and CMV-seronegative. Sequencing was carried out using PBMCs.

In DNA, the CDR3 is TGTGCCAGCAGTTTTGGACAGTACTATGGCTACACCTTC. As protein: CASSFGQYYGYTF. The chain recombines TRBV28 with TRBJ1-2; D might be TRBD1 (6 bases). V dropped 3 bases and J dropped 3 bases, with 8 bases sitting between them. The CDR3 is 13 amino acids. The germline V gene encodes CDR1 MDHEN and CDR2 SYDVKM.